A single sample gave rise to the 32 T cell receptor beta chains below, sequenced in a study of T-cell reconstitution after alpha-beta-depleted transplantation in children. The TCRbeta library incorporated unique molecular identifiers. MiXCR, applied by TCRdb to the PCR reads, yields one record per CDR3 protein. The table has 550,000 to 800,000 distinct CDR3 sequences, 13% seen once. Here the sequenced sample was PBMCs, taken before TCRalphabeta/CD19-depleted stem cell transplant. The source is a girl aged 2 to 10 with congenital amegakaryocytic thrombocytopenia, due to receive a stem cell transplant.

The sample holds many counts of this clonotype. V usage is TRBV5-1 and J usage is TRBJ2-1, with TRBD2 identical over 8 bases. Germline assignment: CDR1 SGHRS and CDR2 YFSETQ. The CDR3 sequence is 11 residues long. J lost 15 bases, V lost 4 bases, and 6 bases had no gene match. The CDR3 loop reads CASSISGIPFF. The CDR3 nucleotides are TGCGCCAGCAGCATTAGCGGGATCCCGTTCTTC.

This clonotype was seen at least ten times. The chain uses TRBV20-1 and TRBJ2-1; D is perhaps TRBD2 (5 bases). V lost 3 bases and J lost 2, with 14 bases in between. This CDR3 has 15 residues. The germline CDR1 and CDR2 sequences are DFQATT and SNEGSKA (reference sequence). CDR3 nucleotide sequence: TGCAGTGCTAGGTTTTCGGGGTCAGCCTACAATGAGCAGTTCTTC. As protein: CSARFSGSAYNEQFF.

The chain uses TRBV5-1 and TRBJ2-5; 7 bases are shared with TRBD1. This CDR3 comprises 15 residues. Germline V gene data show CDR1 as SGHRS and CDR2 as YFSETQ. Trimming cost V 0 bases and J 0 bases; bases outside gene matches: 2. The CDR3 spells CASSLVDRYQETQYF. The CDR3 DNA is TGCGCCAGCAGCTTGGTGGACAGGTACCAAGAGACCCAGTACTTC.

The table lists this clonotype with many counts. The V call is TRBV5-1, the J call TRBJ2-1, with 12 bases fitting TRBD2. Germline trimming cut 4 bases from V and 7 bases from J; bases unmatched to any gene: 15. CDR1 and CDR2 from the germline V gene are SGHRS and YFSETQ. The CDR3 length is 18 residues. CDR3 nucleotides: TGCGCCAGCAGCGCGAAGCTCCGACTAGCGGGAGTTTCGAATGAGCAGTTCTTC. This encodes CASSAKLRLAGVSNEQFF. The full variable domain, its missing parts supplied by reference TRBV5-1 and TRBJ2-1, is KAGVTQTPRYLIKTRGQQVTLSCSPISGHRSVSWYQQTPGQGLQFLFEYFSETQRNKGNFPGRFSGRQFSNSRSEMNVSTLELGDSALYLCASSAKLRLAGVSNEQFFGPGTRLTVL.

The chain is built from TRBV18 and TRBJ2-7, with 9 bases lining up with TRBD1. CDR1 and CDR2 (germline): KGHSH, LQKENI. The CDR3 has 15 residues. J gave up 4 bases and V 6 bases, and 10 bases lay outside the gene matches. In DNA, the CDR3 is TGTGCCAGCTCTACTGCTGGGACAGGGATGTACGAGCAGTACTTC. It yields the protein CASSTAGTGMYEQYF.

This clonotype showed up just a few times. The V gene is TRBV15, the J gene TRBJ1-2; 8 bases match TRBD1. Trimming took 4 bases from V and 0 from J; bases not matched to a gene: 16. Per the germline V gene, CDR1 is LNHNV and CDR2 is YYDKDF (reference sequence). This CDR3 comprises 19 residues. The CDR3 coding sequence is TGTGCCACCAGCACGAAGGAGGGCAGGGGGCTTAGAGCTAACTATGGCTACACCTTC. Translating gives CATSTKEGRGLRANYGYTF.

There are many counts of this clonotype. DNA for the CDR3: TGCAGTGCGGCTCCTCGGCGCGGGAGATCCGGGGAGCTGTTTTTT. Protein sequence: CSAAPRRGRSGELFF. V and J are TRBV20-1 and TRBJ2-2, with 7 bases matching TRBD2. The CDR3 spans 15 residues. Germline V gene sequence: CDR1 DFQATT, CDR2 SNEGSKA (reference sequence). J lost 6 bases, V lost 6 bases, and 13 bases had no gene match.

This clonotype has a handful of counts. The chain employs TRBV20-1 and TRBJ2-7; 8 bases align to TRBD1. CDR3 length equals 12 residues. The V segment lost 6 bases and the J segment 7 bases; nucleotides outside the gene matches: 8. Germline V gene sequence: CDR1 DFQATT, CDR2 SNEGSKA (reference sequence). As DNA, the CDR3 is TGCAGTGCAAGGACAGGGACGGGGGAGCAGTACTTC. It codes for CSARTGTGEQYF.

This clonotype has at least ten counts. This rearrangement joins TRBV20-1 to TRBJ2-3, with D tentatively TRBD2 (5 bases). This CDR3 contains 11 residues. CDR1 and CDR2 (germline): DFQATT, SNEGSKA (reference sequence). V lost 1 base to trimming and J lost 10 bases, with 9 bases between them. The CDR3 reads CSARGTFAQYF. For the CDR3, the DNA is TGCAGTGCTAGAGGGACTTTCGCGCAGTATTTT.

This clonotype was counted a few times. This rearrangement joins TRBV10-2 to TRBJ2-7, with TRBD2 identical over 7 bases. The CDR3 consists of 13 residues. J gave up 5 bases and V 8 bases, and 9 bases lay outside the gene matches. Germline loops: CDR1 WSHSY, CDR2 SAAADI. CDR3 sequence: CASLGGGRDEQYF. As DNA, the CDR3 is TGCGCCAGCTTGGGCGGGGGTCGGGACGAGCAGTACTTC.

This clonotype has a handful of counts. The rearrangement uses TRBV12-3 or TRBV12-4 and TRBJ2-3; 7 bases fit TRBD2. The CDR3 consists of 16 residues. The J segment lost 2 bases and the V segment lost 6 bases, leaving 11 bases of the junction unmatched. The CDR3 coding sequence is TGTGCCAGCAGCCCCGGAGGGGCGGGAGTCACAGATACGCAGTATTTT. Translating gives CASSPGGAGVTDTQYF.

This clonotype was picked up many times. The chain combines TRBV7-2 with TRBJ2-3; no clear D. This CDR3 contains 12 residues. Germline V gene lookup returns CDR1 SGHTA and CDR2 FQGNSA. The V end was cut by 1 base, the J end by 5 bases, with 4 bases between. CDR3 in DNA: TGTGCCAGCAGCTTAGTTGAAGATACGCAGTATTTT. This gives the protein CASSLVEDTQYF. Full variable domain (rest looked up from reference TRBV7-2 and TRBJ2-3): GAGVSQSPSNKVTEKGKDVELRCDPISGHTALYWYRQSLGQGLEFLIYFQGNSAPDKSGLPSDRFSAERTGGSVSTLTIQRTQQEDSAVYLCASSLVEDTQYFGPGTRLTVL.

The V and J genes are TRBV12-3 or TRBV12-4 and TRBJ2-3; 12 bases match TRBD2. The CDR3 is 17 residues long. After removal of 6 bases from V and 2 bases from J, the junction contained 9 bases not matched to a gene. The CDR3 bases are TGTGCCAGCAGATCGACCCGGACTAGCGGGGTCACAGATACGCAGTATTTT. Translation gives CASRSTRTSGVTDTQYF.

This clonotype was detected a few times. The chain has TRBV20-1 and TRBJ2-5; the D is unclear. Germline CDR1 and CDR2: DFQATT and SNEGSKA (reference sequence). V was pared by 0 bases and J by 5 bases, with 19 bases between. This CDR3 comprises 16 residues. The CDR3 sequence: CSAREALTIISETQYF. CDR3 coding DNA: TGCAGTGCTAGAGAGGCTCTAACGATTATCTCGGAGACCCAGTACTTC.

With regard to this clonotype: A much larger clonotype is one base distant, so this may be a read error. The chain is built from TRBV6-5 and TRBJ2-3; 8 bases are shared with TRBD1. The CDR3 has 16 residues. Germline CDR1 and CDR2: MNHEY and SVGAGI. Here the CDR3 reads CPSSSTWTGSTDTQYF. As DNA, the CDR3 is TGTCCCAGCAGTTCGACCTGGACAGGGTCGACAGATACGCAGTATTTT.

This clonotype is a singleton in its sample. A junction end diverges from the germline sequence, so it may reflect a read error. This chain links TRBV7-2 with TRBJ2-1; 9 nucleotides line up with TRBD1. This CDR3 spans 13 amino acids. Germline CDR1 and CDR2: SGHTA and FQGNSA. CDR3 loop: CASSEDRGHEQFF. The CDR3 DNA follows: TGTGCTAGCAGCGAGGACAGGGGCCATGAGCAGTTCTTC.

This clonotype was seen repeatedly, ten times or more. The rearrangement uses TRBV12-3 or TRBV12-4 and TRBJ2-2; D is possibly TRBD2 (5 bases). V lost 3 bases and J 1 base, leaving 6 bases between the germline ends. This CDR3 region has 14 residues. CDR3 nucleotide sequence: TGTGCCAGCAGTTTTGAGGGGAACACCGGGGAGCTGTTTTTT. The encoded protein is CASSFEGNTGELFF.

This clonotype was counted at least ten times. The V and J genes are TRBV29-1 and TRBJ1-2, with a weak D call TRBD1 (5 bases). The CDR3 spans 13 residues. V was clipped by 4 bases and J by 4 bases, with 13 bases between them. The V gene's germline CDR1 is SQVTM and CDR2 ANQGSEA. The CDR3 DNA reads TGCAGCGTTGTGGGTCCGGGGGTCTATGGCTACACCTTC. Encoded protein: CSVVGPGVYGYTF.

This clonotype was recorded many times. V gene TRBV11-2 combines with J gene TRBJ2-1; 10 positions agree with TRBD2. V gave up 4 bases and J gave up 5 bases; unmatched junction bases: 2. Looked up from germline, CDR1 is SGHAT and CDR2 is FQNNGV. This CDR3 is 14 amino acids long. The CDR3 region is CASSSGLANNEQFF. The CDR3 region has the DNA TGTGCCAGCAGCTCGGGACTAGCGAACAATGAGCAGTTCTTC.

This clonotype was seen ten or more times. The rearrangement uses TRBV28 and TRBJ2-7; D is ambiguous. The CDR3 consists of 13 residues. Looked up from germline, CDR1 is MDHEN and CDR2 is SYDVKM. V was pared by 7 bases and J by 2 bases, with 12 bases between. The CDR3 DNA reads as TGTGCCAGCAAAAAAAGCCAAACCTACGAGCAGTACTTC. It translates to CASKKSQTYEQYF.

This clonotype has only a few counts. The CDR3 DNA follows: TGTGCCAGCAGTCCCCCTAGCGGGACCTACAATGAGCAGTTCTTC. This gives the protein CASSPPSGTYNEQFF. The chain joins TRBV27 to TRBJ2-1, with 9 bases identical to TRBD2. V was clipped by 5 bases and J by 2 bases; unmatched bases: 4. The CDR3 extends over 15 amino acids. Germline V gives CDR1 MNHEY, CDR2 SMNVEV (reference sequence).

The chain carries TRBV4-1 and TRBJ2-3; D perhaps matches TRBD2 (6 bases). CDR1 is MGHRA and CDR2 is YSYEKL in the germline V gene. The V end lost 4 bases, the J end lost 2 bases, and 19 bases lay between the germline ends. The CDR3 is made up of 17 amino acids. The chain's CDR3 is CASSLGPGDSFTDTQYF. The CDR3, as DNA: TGCGCCAGCAGCCTCGGCCCGGGGGACTCTTTCACAGATACGCAGTATTTT.

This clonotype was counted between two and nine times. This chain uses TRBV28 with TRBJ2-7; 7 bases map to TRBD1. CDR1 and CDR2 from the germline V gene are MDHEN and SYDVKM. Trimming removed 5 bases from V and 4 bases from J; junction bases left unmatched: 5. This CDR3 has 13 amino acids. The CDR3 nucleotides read TGTGCCAGCAGTGACAGGGCCAAATACGAGCAGTACTTC. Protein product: CASSDRAKYEQYF.

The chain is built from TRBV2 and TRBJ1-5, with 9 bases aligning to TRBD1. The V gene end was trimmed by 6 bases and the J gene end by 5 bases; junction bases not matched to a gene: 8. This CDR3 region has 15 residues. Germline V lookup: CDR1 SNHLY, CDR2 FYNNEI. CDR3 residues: CASRTRDRDDQPQHF. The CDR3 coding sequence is TGTGCCAGCAGGACCAGGGACAGGGACGATCAGCCCCAGCATTTT. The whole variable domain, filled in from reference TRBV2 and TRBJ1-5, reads EPEVTQTPSHQVTQMGQEVILRCVPISNHLYFYWYRQILGQKVEFLVSFYNNEISEKSEIFDDQFSVERPDGSNFTLKIRSTKLEDSAMYFCASRTRDRDDQPQHFGDGTRLSIL.

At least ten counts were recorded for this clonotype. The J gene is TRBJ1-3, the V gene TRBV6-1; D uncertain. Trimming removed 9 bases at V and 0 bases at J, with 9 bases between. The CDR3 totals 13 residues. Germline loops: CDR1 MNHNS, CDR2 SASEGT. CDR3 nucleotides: TGTGCCAGTGGGCGGAACTCTGGAAACACCATATATTTT. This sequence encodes CASGRNSGNTIYF.

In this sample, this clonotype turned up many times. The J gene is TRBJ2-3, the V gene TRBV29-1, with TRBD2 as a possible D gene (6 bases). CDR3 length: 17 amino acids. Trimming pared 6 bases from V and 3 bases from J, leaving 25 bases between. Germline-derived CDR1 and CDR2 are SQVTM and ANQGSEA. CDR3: CSVFPGRSGVRTDTQYF. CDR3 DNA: TGCAGCGTGTTCCCAGGGAGGTCGGGAGTGAGGACAGATACGCAGTATTTT.

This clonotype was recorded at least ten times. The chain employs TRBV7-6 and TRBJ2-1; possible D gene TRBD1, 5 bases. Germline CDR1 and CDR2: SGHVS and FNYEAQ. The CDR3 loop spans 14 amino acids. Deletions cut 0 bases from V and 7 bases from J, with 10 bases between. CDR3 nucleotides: TGTGCCAGCAGCTTAGCACCAGGGATGAATGAGCAGTTCTTC. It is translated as CASSLAPGMNEQFF.

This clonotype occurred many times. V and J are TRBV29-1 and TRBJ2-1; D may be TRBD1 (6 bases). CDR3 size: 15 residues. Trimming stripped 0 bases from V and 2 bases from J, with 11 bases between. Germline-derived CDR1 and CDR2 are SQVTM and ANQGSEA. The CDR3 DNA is TGCAGCGTTGAAGAGACAGGTTCCCCCTACAATGAGCAGTTCTTC. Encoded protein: CSVEETGSPYNEQFF.

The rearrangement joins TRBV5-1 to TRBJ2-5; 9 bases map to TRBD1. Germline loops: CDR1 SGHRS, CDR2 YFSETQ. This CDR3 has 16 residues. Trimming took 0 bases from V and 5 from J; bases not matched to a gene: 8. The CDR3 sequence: CASSLAGTGREETQYF. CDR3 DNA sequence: TGCGCCAGCAGCTTGGCCGGGACAGGGCGGGAGGAGACCCAGTACTTC.

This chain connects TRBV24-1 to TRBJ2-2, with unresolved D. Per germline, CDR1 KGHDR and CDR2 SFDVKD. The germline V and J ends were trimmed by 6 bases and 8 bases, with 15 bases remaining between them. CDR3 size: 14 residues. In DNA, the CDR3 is TGTGCCACCAGTAATTCGGGCTCGGCAGGGGAGCTGTTTTTT. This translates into CATSNSGSAGELFF.

CDR3 sequence: CASSNDRGGQEQFF. The CDR3 DNA sequence: TGTGCCAGCAGTAACGACAGGGGGGGACAGGAGCAGTTCTTC. This rearrangement joins TRBV27 to TRBJ2-1; 9 bases agree with TRBD1. J lost 10 bases, V lost 5 bases, and 9 bases had no gene match. Germline CDR1 is MNHEY and CDR2 is SMNVEV (reference sequence). The CDR3 length is 14 residues.

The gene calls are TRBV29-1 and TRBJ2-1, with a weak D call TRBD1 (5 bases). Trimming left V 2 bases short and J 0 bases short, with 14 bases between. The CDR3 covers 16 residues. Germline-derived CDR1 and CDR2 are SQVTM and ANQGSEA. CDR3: CSVEPSVGDSYNEQFF. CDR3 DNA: TGCAGCGTTGAACCCTCGGTAGGGGACTCCTACAATGAGCAGTTCTTC.